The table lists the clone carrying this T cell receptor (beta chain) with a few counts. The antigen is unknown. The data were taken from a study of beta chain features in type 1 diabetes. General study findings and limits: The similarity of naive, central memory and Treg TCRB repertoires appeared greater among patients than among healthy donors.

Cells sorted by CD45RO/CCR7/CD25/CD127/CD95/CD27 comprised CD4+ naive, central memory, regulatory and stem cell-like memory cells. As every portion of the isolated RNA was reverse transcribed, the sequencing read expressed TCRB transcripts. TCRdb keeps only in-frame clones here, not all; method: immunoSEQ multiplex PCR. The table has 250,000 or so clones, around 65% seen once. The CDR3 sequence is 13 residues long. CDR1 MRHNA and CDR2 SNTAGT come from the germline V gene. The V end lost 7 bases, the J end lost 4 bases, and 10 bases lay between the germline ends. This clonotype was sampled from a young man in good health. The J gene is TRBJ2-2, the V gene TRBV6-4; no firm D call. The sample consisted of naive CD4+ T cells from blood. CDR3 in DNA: TGTGCCAGCATGTCTAGTTCCACCGGGGAGCTGTTTTTT. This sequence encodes CASMSSSTGELFF.